This T cell receptor beta chain stems from a study of blood T cell repertoires in COVID-19. The V and J ends lost 5 bases and 1 base respectively, with 13 bases between them. There are 15 residues in the CDR3. Germline lookup yields CDR1 SGHKS and CDR2 YYEKEE (reference sequence). The repertoire was sequenced with immunoSEQ multiplex PCR; TCRdb's copy has only in-frame clones and lacks some. The repertoire includes 150,000 to 200,000 clones, about 80% of them detected once, and approximately 2.6% sits in the top ten. This receptor was obtained from a human donor with acute or convalescent COVID-19. The donor label of this sample is uncertain. The chain employs TRBV5-5 and TRBJ1-5, with D unresolved. The sequenced material came from peripheral blood. The CDR3 sequence: CASSPLSGSNQPQHF. In DNA, the CDR3 is TGTGCCAGCAGTCCTCTTTCGGGAAGCAATCAGCCCCAGCATTTT.